This record covers a single TCR beta chain. Its antigen is not yet known. No quality values exist for individual bases; no much larger clone is one base distant. The receptor library was made with the immunoSEQ multiplex PCR assay. For TCR sequencing, RNA was extracted from every sample and reverse transcribed into cDNA to serve as template. SuperScript III was used for first-strand cDNA synthesis, primed with a 2:1 mix of oligo-dT and random hexamers. A synthetic immune receptor repertoire was used to assess amplification bias, and residual bias was removed computationally. The study's processing was this. Raw reads were preprocessed for error removal, and CDR3 was defined according to IMGT conventions as running from the conserved cysteine to phenylalanine. Clonality was computed as 1 minus the Shannon entropy, with the entropy normalized by log2 of the number of productive unique TCRs. Scalp TCRbeta sequences were cross-referenced with sorted blood CD4 and CD8 repertoires so that the CD4 or CD8 identity of scalp clones could be inferred. TCRdb carries this immuneACCESS record with in-frame sequences only. Its versions omit some clonotypes, under half of them owing to an unresolved V gene in the studies checked, with the rest unexplained. The D gene and trimming were derived from the DNA, and the V and J assignments and clone size from that table. In all, the sample holds 35,000 to 45,000 clones, and nearly 55% of those were seen once. Approximately 2% of the sample belongs to the ten largest clones.

For five biomarker-study patients, CD4+ cells were further sorted into CD25+CD127- cells. From alopecia areata patients, peripheral blood was collected along with lesional scalp punch biopsies. PBMCs were isolated by density centrifugation and stained for CD3, CD4 and CD8, and CD4+ and CD8+ T cells were sorted on a FACSAria. As part of a multicenter biomarker study, untreated alopecia areata patients were recruited. This sample is part of a study of CD8+ T cells in alopecia areata listed by TCRdb under 2018. For the study in its entirety: In both human patients and the C3H/HeJ mouse model, the study applied high-throughput TCRbeta sequencing to look at T cell clonal expansion in alopecia areata. In humans, TCRbeta sequencing was performed on scalp tissue and on sorted CD4+ and CD8+ peripheral blood T cells from healthy controls and from patients with patchy or totalis/universalis alopecia areata. Clonality in the scalp was compared among normal scalp (n=4), patchy alopecia areata scalp (n=8), and alopecia totalis/universalis scalp (n=8). RNA was obtained with the PAXgene miRNA kit for fixed scalp, the miRNeasy kit for PBMCs, and the RNeasy kit for mouse skin. TCRbeta CDR3 regions were amplified by immunoSEQ multiplex PCR using 35 Vbeta forward and 13 Jbeta reverse primers. What the study reported, not specific to this receptor: Higher clonality and more expanded CD8+ clones were observed in lesional scalp than in normal scalp, particularly in alopecia totalis/universalis, a finding suggestive of antigenic drive. Unlike mouse skin, which is dominated by gammadelta T cells, normal human skin has resident alphabeta T cells that are also sequenced, and this complicates analysis of the scalp TCR repertoire. Compared with mice, TCR sequences shared between patients were less clear, possibly partly because of HLA diversity across the patient population.

CDR1 is given as SNHLY and CDR2 as FYNNEI, both from the germline V gene. The CDR3 covers 14 residues, taking in both the cysteine and the phenylalanine. The read is trimmed to its CDR3 DNA, 42 bases read in frame from base 1. V loses 4 bases, J loses 4 bases, and the germline ends lie 11 bases apart. The source is a human donor with alopecia areata. The sample was CD4+ Tregs sorted from blood. The sequence joins TRBV2 to TRBJ1-5; no D gene is confidently identified. The sequenced DNA is TGTGCCAGCAGTGGGGGTTTGGGGAATCAGCCCCAGCATTTT. Translation gives CASSGGLGNQPQHF.